This paragraph covers one T cell receptor (beta chain) sequence. The entry originates in a study of blood T cell repertoires in COVID-19. For the study at large: Sources were T cells, B-cell-depleted T cells, or PBMCs; the material itself was cDNA or gDNA.

Libraries were prepared by immunoSEQ multiplex PCR; TCRdb keeps only in-frame clonotypes and omits some of them. The sample yields about 98,000 clones, over 70% seen once. Germline V gene data show CDR1 as SGHVS and CDR2 as FQNEAQ. Trimming pared 5 bases from V and 1 base from J, leaving 12 bases between. The CDR3 is 15 amino acids. Sequenced input: peripheral blood. The rearrangement links TRBV7-8 to TRBJ2-1; D not certain. The sequence derives from a woman aged 80 or older with acute or convalescent COVID-19. In DNA, the CDR3 is TGTGCCAGCAGCCAAGAACAGAAGTCCTACAATGAGCAGTTCTTC. Its protein is CASSQEQKSYNEQFF.